This paragraph reports one TCR beta chain. Sequence at one end of the junction differs from germline and may be a read error. Germline V gene lookup returns CDR1 MNHNS and CDR2 SASEGT. The CDR3 is made up of 15 amino acids. Donors showed nominal health when sampled, although they likely had unrecorded immune exposures. PCR involved 60 Vbeta and 13 Jbeta primers. Profiling relied on immunoSEQ multiplex PCR, and the TCRdb table lists in-frame clones only, not all of them. The sample yields about 140,000 clones, of which the top ten take up approximately 2.5%. This specimen belongs to a study of cytomegalovirus exposure and HLA in healthy donors.

The J gene is TRBJ2-7, the V gene TRBV6-1, with D perhaps matching TRBD1 (6 bases). The sequenced sample was PBMCs. The TCR sequence derives from a middle-aged man in good health and CMV-seronegative. The CDR3 is CAGSEMTGTSYEQYF. The CDR3 DNA reads as TGTGCCGGCAGTGAGATGACAGGTACCTCCTACGAGCAGTACTTC.